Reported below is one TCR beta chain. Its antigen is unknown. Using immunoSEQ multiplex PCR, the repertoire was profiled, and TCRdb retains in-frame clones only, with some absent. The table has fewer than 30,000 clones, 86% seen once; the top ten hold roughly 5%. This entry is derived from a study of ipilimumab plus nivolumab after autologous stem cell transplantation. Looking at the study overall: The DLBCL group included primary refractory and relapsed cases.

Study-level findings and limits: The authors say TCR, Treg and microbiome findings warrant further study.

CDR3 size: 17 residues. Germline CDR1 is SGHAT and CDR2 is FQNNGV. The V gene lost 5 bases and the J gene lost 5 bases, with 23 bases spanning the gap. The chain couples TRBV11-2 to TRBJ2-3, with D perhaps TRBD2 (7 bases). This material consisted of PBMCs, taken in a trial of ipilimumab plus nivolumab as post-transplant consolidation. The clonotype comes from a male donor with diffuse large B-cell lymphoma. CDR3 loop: CASSARGSGGRLDTQYF. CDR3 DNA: TGTGCCAGCAGCGCGAGGGGATCGGGGGGCCGCTTAGATACGCAGTATTTT.